This passage covers 4 T cell receptor beta chains from one sample sequenced in a study of blood T cell repertoires in COVID-19. Assay: immunoSEQ multiplex PCR; the TCRdb copy retains only in-frame clones and omits some. The data show under 250,000 clones, about four fifths seen once. Sequences were obtained from PBMCs or T cells enriched from blood (not recorded which). Receptors were obtained from a woman in her 50s with acute COVID-19.

This chain joins TRBV7-2 and TRBJ1-4; TRBD1 is a possible D gene (6 bases). Trimming cost V 1 base and J 8 bases, with 14 bases left between them. The CDR3 spans 15 residues. Germline V gene data show CDR1 as SGHTA and CDR2 as FQGNSA. The CDR3 is CASSLGGGEREKLFF. The CDR3 DNA sequence: TGTGCCAGCAGCTTAGGAGGGGGGGAGAGGGAAAAACTGTTTTTT.

The chain recombines TRBV25-1 with TRBJ1-2; 9 bases map to TRBD1. CDR1 and CDR2 from the germline V gene are MGHDK and SYGVNS. This CDR3 spans 14 amino acids. With 5 bases clipped from V and 8 bases from J, the junction kept 9 bases outside the gene matches. The DNA of the CDR3 is TGTGCCAGCAGTATGTCAGGGACAGGGCGAGGCTACACCTTC. Protein sequence: CASSMSGTGRGYTF.

The J gene is TRBJ1-2, the V gene TRBV6-1; TRBD1 might be the D (6 bases). Per germline, CDR1 MNHNS and CDR2 SASEGT. Trimming shortened V by 3 bases and J by 5 bases, and 7 bases separated the two germline ends. The CDR3 extends over 12 amino acids. The chain's CDR3 is CASSDRGYGYTF. The CDR3 coding sequence is TGTGCCAGCAGTGACAGGGGTTATGGCTACACCTTC.

The rearrangement uses TRBV18 and TRBJ2-7; possibly TRBD2 for D (5 bases). CDR1 is KGHSH and CDR2 is LQKENI in the germline V gene. The V and J ends lost 1 base and 2 bases respectively, with 6 bases between them. This CDR3 contains 13 residues. The CDR3 spells CASSPQEAYEQYF. DNA of the CDR3: TGTGCCAGCTCACCACAGGAGGCCTACGAGCAGTACTTC.